Each of the 29 T cell receptor beta chains below was sequenced from the same sample in a study of blood T cell repertoires in COVID-19 (dated by TCRdb to 2020 to 2021). Libraries were prepared through the immunoSEQ multiplex PCR assay. Imported from immuneACCESS, the table was reduced by TCRdb to in-frame sequences with V and J called. These copies leave out some clones; in studies compared against another copy, an unresolved V gene accounts for under half, and the cause of the remainder is not known. This sample holds roughly 80,000 clones; more than 70% were observed only once. The ten most abundant clones make up about 2.7% of the sample. The source material was peripheral blood. Source of these receptors: an elderly woman with acute or convalescent COVID-19.

V is TRBV6-4 and J is TRBJ1-6; D not certain. Germline loops: CDR1 MRHNA, CDR2 SNTAGT. With 4 bases removed from V and 7 bases from J, the gap between germline ends came to 11 bases. CDR3 length: 14 amino acids. The CDR3 sequence: CASSATDGNSPLHF. CDR3 DNA sequence: TGTGCCAGCAGTGCCACCGACGGGAATTCACCCCTCCACTTT.

This clone was seen once. The chain uses TRBV7-3 and TRBJ2-7, with 7 nucleotides matching TRBD1. CDR1 SGHTA and CDR2 FQGTGA come from the germline V gene. V dropped 1 base and J dropped 6; count of bases not matched to a gene: 3. This CDR3 is built from 13 residues. The CDR3 bases are TGTGCCAGCAGCTTAAGATACAGGGGCGAGCAGTACTTC. Translation gives CASSLRYRGEQYF. Full variable domain (missing parts from reference TRBV7-3 and TRBJ2-7): GAGVSQTPSNKVTEKGKYVELRCDPISGHTALYWYRQSLGQGPEFLIYFQGTGAADDSGLPNDRFFAVRPEGSVSTLKIQRTERGDSAVYLCASSLRYRGEQYFGPGTRLTVT.

The rearrangement uses TRBV5-4 and TRBJ1-1; no clear D gene. The CDR3 is 15 residues long. Germline CDR1 reads SGHNT; CDR2 reads YYREEE (reference sequence). Trimming removed 3 bases from V and 7 bases from J, with 19 bases in between. CDR3 in amino acids: CASSSGSMAVNEAFF. CDR3 in DNA: TGTGCCAGCAGCTCCGGGTCTATGGCCGTCAATGAAGCTTTCTTT.

The rearrangement joins TRBV19 to TRBJ1-6; D is perhaps TRBD1 (6 bases). In germline, CDR1 is LNHDA, CDR2 SQIVND (reference sequence). CDR3 length equals 17 residues. V gave up 5 bases and J gave up 8 bases, with 22 bases separating them. The CDR3 sequence: CASSEGKLRGVDSPLHF. DNA for the CDR3: TGTGCCAGTAGTGAGGGAAAACTCAGGGGTGTTGATTCACCCCTCCACTTT.

The chain uses TRBV5-1 and TRBJ1-1, with a weak D call TRBD1 (6 bases). The germline V gene has CDR1 SGHRS and CDR2 YFSETQ. The CDR3 runs to 13 residues. V gave up 8 bases and J gave up 1 base, with 12 bases separating them. The CDR3: CASRGAANTEAFF. The CDR3 region has the DNA TGCGCCAGTCGGGGGGCGGCGAACACTGAAGCTTTCTTT.

The genes are TRBV19 and TRBJ2-1, with 7 bases that match TRBD1. The CDR3 has 15 residues. V lost 3 bases to trimming and J lost 2 bases; unmatched junction nucleotides: 4. CDR1 LNHDA and CDR2 SQIVND come from the germline V gene (reference sequence). The CDR3 nucleotides are TGTGCCAGTAGTATTCGACAGGGCCCCTACAATGAGCAGTTCTTC. It yields the protein CASSIRQGPYNEQFF.

This clone was seen a few times. V usage is TRBV4-3 and J usage is TRBJ2-2; possible D gene TRBD1, 6 bases. Trimming took off 0 bases at V and 0 bases at J, with 11 bases between the two ends. In germline, CDR1 is LGHNA, CDR2 YSLEER. The CDR3 runs to 17 residues. CDR3 bases: TGCGCCAGCAGCCAAGAATGGACAGCAGCGAACACCGGGGAGCTGTTTTTT. This translates into CASSQEWTAANTGELFF.

The V gene is TRBV27, the J gene TRBJ2-1; D not resolved. The CDR3 runs 11 residues. Trimming removed 11 bases from V and 4 bases from J, with 9 bases in between. The germline gives CDR1 MNHEY, CDR2 SMNVEV (reference sequence). CDR3 region: CACSRYNEQFF. The CDR3 DNA is TGTGCCTGTAGCCGGTACAATGAGCAGTTCTTC.

The rearrangement links TRBV19 to TRBJ2-1, with 7 bases fitting TRBD1. CDR3 length: 16 amino acids. Germline-derived CDR1 and CDR2 are LNHDA and SQIVND (reference sequence). Trimming cost V 7 bases and J 4 bases; bases outside gene matches: 13. This chain's CDR3 is CASTPRDRVRYNEQFF. CDR3 in DNA: TGTGCCAGTACCCCACGAGACAGGGTCCGGTACAATGAGCAGTTCTTC. Full variable domain (outside the CDR3, taken from reference TRBV19 and TRBJ2-1): DGGITQSPKYLFRKEGQNVTLSCEQNLNHDAMYWYRQDPGQGLRLIYYSQIVNDFQKGDIAEGYSVSREKKESFPLTVTSAQKNPTAFYLCASTPRDRVRYNEQFFGPGTRLTVL.

The chain couples TRBV7-2 to TRBJ2-1; D remains unclear. V lost 5 bases and J 0 bases, leaving 11 bases between the germline ends. The germline CDR1 and CDR2 sequences are SGHTA and FQGNSA. The CDR3 extends over 15 amino acids. The CDR3 DNA is TGTGCCAGCAGCCCCGAAACTTTCTCCTACAATGAGCAGTTCTTC. This gives the protein CASSPETFSYNEQFF.

This clone was detected a few times. This chain's CDR3 is CASSFQTLGTEAFF. DNA of the CDR3: TGTGCCAGCAGCTTTCAGACACTGGGCACTGAAGCTTTCTTT. The V gene is TRBV7-9, the J gene TRBJ1-1; D is unresolved. V dropped 3 bases and J dropped 4 bases, with 12 bases sitting between them. Germline V gene sequence: CDR1 SEHNR, CDR2 FQNEAQ (reference sequence). The CDR3 covers 14 residues.

This chain links TRBV11-1 with TRBJ2-3; D is possibly TRBD1 (7 bases). The germline CDR1 and CDR2 sequences are SGHAT and FQDESV (reference sequence). The CDR3 sequence is 14 residues long. Trimming took 2 bases from V and 3 from J, leaving 9 bases between them. The CDR3 bases are TGTGCCAGCAGCTTATCAGGGGGGACAGATACGCAGTATTTT. This sequence encodes CASSLSGGTDTQYF.

The gene calls are TRBV27 and TRBJ2-7; TRBD2 agrees at 8 bases. Germline V gene data show CDR1 as MNHEY and CDR2 as SMNVEV (reference sequence). This CDR3 is 17 amino acids long. With 4 bases clipped from V and 0 bases from J, the junction kept 11 bases outside the gene matches. The CDR3 sequence is CASSSRPLLAGSYEQYF. The CDR3 nucleotides are TGTGCCAGCAGTTCCCGTCCCTTGCTAGCGGGCTCCTACGAGCAGTACTTC.

In its sample, this clone was seen once. The chain employs TRBV7-2 and TRBJ2-7; D might be TRBD1 (7 bases). The CDR3 contains 14 residues. The ends were cut back, 4 bases at V and 2 bases at J, with 12 bases in the middle. Germline V gene sequence: CDR1 SGHTA, CDR2 FQGNSA. As DNA, the CDR3 is TGTGCCAGCAGCTCGACAGGGACTCCCTACGAGCAGTACTTC. Translating it yields CASSSTGTPYEQYF.

The V and J genes are TRBV19 and TRBJ2-7; D is possibly TRBD1 (5 bases). The V gene lost 3 bases and the J gene lost 5 bases, with 20 bases spanning the gap. This CDR3 contains 16 residues. CDR1 and CDR2 from the germline V gene are LNHDA and SQIVND (reference sequence). The CDR3 spells CASSIRARSPGHEQYF. The CDR3, as DNA: TGTGCCAGTAGTATCAGGGCCAGGTCCCCCGGCCACGAGCAGTACTTC.

This clone was detected many times. The chain uses TRBV28 and TRBJ2-7; 10 bases fit TRBD1. Unmatched junction bases numbered 9, after V lost 7 bases and J lost 3 bases. Germline V gene lookup returns CDR1 MDHEN and CDR2 SYDVKM. The CDR3 sequence is 15 residues long. As DNA, the CDR3 is TGTGCCAGCACATACCTCGGGACAGGGGACTACGAGCAGTACTTC. Its translation is CASTYLGTGDYEQYF.

As regards this clone: A junction boundary mismatches the germline segment, possibly from a read error. V is TRBV9 and J is TRBJ2-4; 8 nucleotides line up with TRBD1. Germline loops: CDR1 SGDLS, CDR2 YYNGEE. The CDR3 runs to 13 residues. CDR3 nucleotide sequence: TGTGCCAGCAGCGTATCACCAGGGGGCGGAGTGCACTTC. It encodes CASSVSPGGGVHF.

The chain employs TRBV5-1 and TRBJ2-1; no definite D call. V was shortened by 0 bases and J by 0 bases, with 7 bases between the two germline ends. Germline V gene data show CDR1 as SGHRS and CDR2 as YFSETQ. The CDR3 contains 15 residues. In DNA form, the CDR3 reads TGCGCCAGCAGCTTGGCCGCGAGCTCCTACAATGAGCAGTTCTTC. It encodes CASSLAASSYNEQFF.

The rearrangement uses TRBV2 and TRBJ1-5; D not certain. V dropped 2 bases and J dropped 7 bases, with 12 bases sitting between them. The CDR3 sequence is 14 residues long. Germline loops: CDR1 SNHLY, CDR2 FYNNEI. DNA of the CDR3: TGTGCCAGCAGTGAAAAGGGAGTGGACCAGCCCCAGCATTTT. This translates into CASSEKGVDQPQHF.

This chain's CDR3 is CASSQGQAVTNGYTF. The CDR3 coding sequence is TGTGCCAGCAGCCAAGGACAGGCTGTTACTAACGGCTACACCTTC. This chain links TRBV2 with TRBJ1-2, with 7 nucleotides matching TRBD1. With V trimmed by 6 bases and J by 8 bases, 15 bases remained unmatched. Germline assignment: CDR1 SNHLY and CDR2 FYNNEI. This CDR3 contains 15 residues.

This chain joins TRBV27 and TRBJ1-1; 11 bases map to TRBD1. This CDR3 is 15 amino acids long. The trim removed 5 bases at V and 8 bases at J, leaving 10 bases unmatched. Germline V gene data show CDR1 as MNHEY and CDR2 as SMNVEV (reference sequence). The CDR3 here is CASSPDRGRFKEAFF. The CDR3 DNA reads as TGTGCCAGCAGTCCGGACAGGGGGCGTTTCAAGGAAGCTTTCTTT.

The chain combines TRBV11-2 with TRBJ1-1, with D possibly being TRBD1 (5 bases). The CDR3 spans 15 residues. Germline lookup yields CDR1 SGHAT and CDR2 FQNNGV. The V and J ends lost 3 bases and 1 base respectively, with 12 bases between them. CDR3 sequence: CASSFTPGQNTEAFF. As DNA, the CDR3 is TGTGCCAGCAGCTTTACCCCCGGACAGAACACTGAAGCTTTCTTT.

The CDR3 loop reads CASRRGGYGYTF. In DNA form, the CDR3 reads TGTGCCTCTAGGCGGGGGGGATATGGCTACACCTTC. This chain links TRBV30 with TRBJ1-2, with D possibly being TRBD1 (5 bases). This CDR3 is 12 amino acids long. The germline CDR1 and CDR2 sequences are GTSNPN and SVGIG (reference sequence). The V end lost 7 bases, the J end lost 5 bases, and 14 bases lay between the germline ends.

The sample holds one count of this clone. This chain connects TRBV9 to TRBJ2-7; TRBD1 aligns across 7 bases. CDR1 and CDR2 from the germline V gene are SGDLS and YYNGEE. V gave up 0 bases and J gave up 4 bases; unmatched junction bases: 7. The CDR3 has 15 amino acids. The CDR3 sequence is CASSVGIQGKYEQYF. The CDR3 nucleotides are TGTGCCAGCAGCGTAGGTATACAGGGGAAATACGAGCAGTACTTC.

V is TRBV7-8 and J is TRBJ2-7; 10 bases match TRBD2. CDR3 length: 14 residues. The germline V gene encodes CDR1 SGHVS and CDR2 FQNEAQ. The V gene end was trimmed by 4 bases and the J gene end by 2 bases; junction bases not matched to a gene: 2. CDR3 protein: CASSSGLAAYEQYF. For the CDR3, the DNA is TGTGCCAGCAGCTCTGGACTAGCGGCCTACGAGCAGTACTTC.

A single count supports this clone. The chain carries TRBV27 and TRBJ1-2; 7 nucleotides line up with TRBD1. The CDR3 spans 13 residues. Germline trimming cut 4 bases from V and 14 bases from J; bases unmatched to any gene: 13. CDR1 and CDR2 from the germline V gene are MNHEY and SMNVEV (reference sequence). CDR3 in DNA: TGTGCCAGCAGTTCAGGGGCCACAGGGGCCAGGACCTTC. Translation: CASSSGATGARTF.

This chain connects TRBV19 to TRBJ1-1, with TRBD1 identical over 7 bases. The CDR3 is made up of 15 amino acids. The ends lost 4 bases at V and 0 bases at J; junction bases unmatched: 5. Per the germline V gene, CDR1 is LNHDA and CDR2 is SQIVND (reference sequence). The CDR3 nucleotides read TGTGCCAGTAGTACAGGGGACAGAATGAACACTGAAGCTTTCTTT. Protein product: CASSTGDRMNTEAFF.

Concerning this clone: One end of the junction is discordant with germline, which a read error may explain. The chain employs TRBV9 and TRBJ1-2; a weak D match, TRBD1 (6 bases). CDR3 size: 15 residues. Germline V gives CDR1 SGDLS, CDR2 YYNGEE. The CDR3, as DNA: TGTGCCAGTAGCGTAGGGTGGGGGCAACCTTCGGGCTACACCTTC. Translation: CASSVGWGQPSGYTF.

The V call is TRBV4-3, the J call TRBJ2-7, with TRBD2 identical over 7 bases. This CDR3 is 19 amino acids long. V trimming: 1 base; J trimming: 5 bases; junction bases outside the gene matches: 20. From germline, CDR1 is LGHNA and CDR2 YSLEER. The CDR3 DNA reads as TGCGCCAGCAGCCAAGTAAGGTACGAGCGGGATGACTCTCGGCACGAGCAGTACTTC. Translating gives CASSQVRYERDDSRHEQYF.